This is a list of T cell receptor beta chains from one sample in a study of blood T cell repertoires in COVID-19. TCRdb's copy holds only in-frame clones and misses some; the assay was immunoSEQ multiplex PCR. The sample holds some 150,000 clones; around 86% are singletons and the top ten take 8% to 9.5%. Specimen: peripheral blood. The receptors originated from a woman aged 55-70 years with active or convalescent COVID-19. The CDR3 runs from the conserved cysteine through the conserved F or W. Fields, in order: V gene, J gene, clone size, D gene, CDR3 protein, CDR3 DNA. A D gene is named only where the DNA matches it firmly. Only some rows state a clone size, as once, few, many or a class for expanded clones.

TRBV6-1	TRBJ1-6	few	.	CASSEVFRESPLHF	TGTGCCAGCAGTGAAGTTTTTCGGGAGTCACCCCTCCACTTT
TRBV4-1	TRBJ2-7	.	TRBD1	CAGSPRDRGYEQYF	TGCGCCGGCAGCCCACGGGACAGGGGCTACGAGCAGTACTTC
TRBV19	TRBJ2-1	.	.	CASSIGGGPGGEQFF	TGTGCCAGTAGTATAGGGGGGGGGCCCGGTGGTGAGCAGTTCTTC
TRBV20-1	TRBJ2-3	few	.	CSASQQSPSTDTQYF	TGCAGTGCTAGTCAACAGTCCCCGAGCACAGATACGCAGTATTTT
TRBV12-5	TRBJ2-2	.	TRBD2	CASGAAGGSPGELFF	TGTGCTAGTGGTGCCGCGGGGGGTTCCCCCGGGGAGCTGTTTTTT
TRBV3-1/TRBV3-2	TRBJ2-5	.	TRBD2	CASSQGAGGAETQYF	TGTGCCAGCAGCCAAGGAGCGGGGGGGGCCGAGACCCAGTACTTC
TRBV19	TRBJ2-2	.	.	CATSQQGNTGELFF	TGTGCCACGAGCCAACAGGGGAACACCGGGGAGCTGTTTTTT
TRBV23-1	TRBJ1-3	once	.	CASSLEGVSGNTIYF	TGCGCCAGCAGTCTAGAGGGCGTCTCTGGAAACACCATATATTTT
TRBV19	TRBJ2-2	.	.	CASRKQVTNTGELFF	TGTGCCAGTAGAAAGCAGGTAACGAACACCGGGGAGCTGTTTTTT
TRBV7-6	TRBJ2-7	.	TRBD2	CASSLEEGIAGAVSYEQYF	TGTGCCAGCAGCTTAGAAGAAGGAATAGCGGGAGCCGTCTCCTACGAGCAGTACTTC
TRBV18	TRBJ1-1	.	.	CASSPIVAGNRAVNTEAFF	TGTGCCAGCTCACCAATTGTAGCGGGTAACAGGGCGGTGAACACTGAAGCTTTCTTT
TRBV3-1/TRBV3-2	TRBJ2-1	.	.	CASGETGRNEQFF	TGTGCCAGCGGGGAGACCGGGCGGAATGAGCAGTTCTTC
TRBV6-1	TRBJ1-2	.	.	CASSEPPGGGYTF	TGTGCCAGCAGTGAACCCCCGGGAGGGGGCTACACCTTC
TRBV19	TRBJ1-1	.	.	CASSIAARNTEAFF	TGTGCCAGTAGTATCGCGGCGAGGAACACTGAAGCTTTCTTT
TRBV19	TRBJ2-1	.	TRBD2	CASSIGGRVYNEQFF	TGTGCCAGTAGTATTGGCGGGAGAGTTTACAATGAGCAGTTCTTC
TRBV7-3	TRBJ2-7	once	.	CASSLSYEQYF	TGTGCCAGCAGCCTCTCCTACGAGCAGTACTTC
TRBV11-2	TRBJ2-3	.	.	CASSYRGATSTDTQYF	TGTGCCAGCAGCTATCGGGGGGCAACTAGCACAGATACGCAGTATTTT
TRBV14	TRBJ1-2	.	.	CASSQAGGFRGYTF	TGTGCCAGCAGCCAAGCTGGGGGCTTCCGTGGCTACACCTTC
TRBV24-1	TRBJ2-1	.	.	CATSDFTRTQGNEQFF	TGTGCCACCAGTGATTTCACCAGGACTCAAGGGAATGAGCAGTTCTTC
TRBV7-9	TRBJ2-3	.	TRBD2	CASSGLAANTDTQYF	TGTGCCAGCAGCGGTCTAGCGGCCAACACAGATACGCAGTATTTT
TRBV9	TRBJ2-3	few	TRBD2	CASSVLGGRGTDTQYF	TGTGCCAGCAGCGTTTTAGGCGGGAGAGGCACAGATACGCAGTATTTT
TRBV9	TRBJ2-1	few	TRBD2	CASSVPLAGGDEQFF	TGTGCCAGCAGCGTCCCCCTAGCGGGAGGCGATGAGCAGTTCTTC
TRBV14	TRBJ2-7	.	TRBD1	CASSLLGDRGAYEQYF	TGTGCCAGCAGCCTTCTAGGGGACAGGGGAGCCTACGAGCAGTACTTC
TRBV5-6	TRBJ2-3	.	TRBD1	CASSLGLTGGADTQYF	TGTGCCAGCAGCTTAGGTTTGACAGGGGGCGCAGATACGCAGTATTTT
TRBV6-2/TRBV6-3	TRBJ2-2	.	TRBD1	CASSRDRGTGELFF	TGTGCCAGCAGTCGGGACAGGGGAACCGGGGAGCTGTTTTTT
TRBV28	TRBJ1-2	once	TRBD1	CASSLSSGGGYGYTF	TGTGCCAGCAGTTTAAGTTCAGGGGGAGGCTATGGCTACACCTTC
TRBV5-1	TRBJ2-7	.	.	CASSPSSWGGAYEQYF	TGCGCCAGCAGCCCTAGTTCTTGGGGCGGGGCCTACGAGCAGTACTTC
TRBV7-2	TRBJ2-7	.	.	CASSLALRGEQYF	TGTGCCAGCAGCTTAGCGCTACGGGGCGAGCAGTACTTC
TRBV3-1/TRBV3-2	TRBJ2-2	.	TRBD1	CASRLTGDTGELFF	TGTGCCAGCAGGTTGACAGGGGACACCGGGGAGCTGTTTTTT
TRBV28	TRBJ2-1	.	.	CASSLSSYYNEQFF	TGTGCCAGCAGTTTATCCTCCTACTACAATGAGCAGTTCTTC
TRBV24-1	TRBJ2-5	.	TRBD1	CATSDSRQGTETQYF	TGTGCCACCAGTGATTCGCGACAGGGTACAGAGACCCAGTACTTC
TRBV9	TRBJ1-5	few	.	CASLFRTGDSNQPQHF	TGTGCCAGCCTATTTCGGACGGGAGATAGCAATCAGCCCCAGCATTTT
TRBV4-3	TRBJ1-2	.	TRBD1	CASSRATGDYGYTF	TGCGCCAGCAGCCGAGCTACAGGGGATTATGGCTACACCTTC
TRBV5-1	TRBJ1-2	.	.	CASSFTITGAGYTF	TGCGCCAGCAGTTTCACAATTACAGGTGCGGGCTACACCTTC
TRBV2	TRBJ1-5	few	TRBD1	CASSGGQGAGNQPQHF	TGTGCCAGCAGTGGAGGACAGGGGGCCGGCAATCAGCCCCAGCATTTT
TRBV4-1	TRBJ2-5	once	.	CASSPRGGVQETQYF	TGCGCCAGCAGCCCCCGAGGGGGGGTCCAAGAGACCCAGTACTTC
TRBV9	TRBJ1-1	.	TRBD1	CASSTDRGSEAFF	TGTGCCAGCAGCACCGACAGGGGCTCTGAAGCTTTCTTT
TRBV5-6	TRBJ1-4	.	TRBD1	CASSLTGGAINEKLFF	TGTGCCAGCAGCTTGACAGGGGGAGCCATAAATGAAAAACTGTTTTTT
TRBV19	TRBJ1-2	.	TRBD1	CASSATGGSYGYTF	TGTGCCAGTAGTGCGACAGGGGGCAGCTATGGCTACACCTTC
TRBV10-3	TRBJ2-7	.	.	CAISAFASEQYF	TGTGCCATCAGTGCTTTTGCGAGCGAGCAGTACTTC
TRBV19	TRBJ1-2	.	.	CASSIPTGRSAYGYTF	TGTGCCAGTAGTATCCCCACAGGGAGATCTGCCTATGGCTACACCTTC
TRBV7-2	TRBJ1-2	.	.	CASSLAGGYPNYGYTF	TGTGCCAGCAGCTTAGCGGGAGGATACCCTAACTATGGCTACACCTTC
TRBV30	TRBJ2-1	.	TRBD2	CAWIALSGGYNEQFF	TGTGCCTGGATTGCCCTAAGCGGGGGTTACAATGAGCAGTTCTTC
TRBV27	TRBJ2-1	.	.	CANSLDYPSYNEQFF	TGTGCCAACAGTTTAGACTACCCCTCCTACAATGAGCAGTTCTTC
TRBV18	TRBJ1-3	.	.	CASSPAITDSGNTIYF	TGTGCCAGCTCACCCGCCATAACAGACTCTGGAAACACCATATATTTT
TRBV6-4	TRBJ2-3	few	.	CASSPRGGTDTQYF	TGTGCCAGCAGTCCTAGGGGTGGCACAGATACGCAGTATTTT
TRBV21-1	TRBJ2-7	few	.	CASSKTAGRGSYEQYF	TGTGCCAGCAGCAAAACGGCAGGGCGGGGATCTTACGAGCAGTACTTC
TRBV28	TRBJ1-2	few	.	CASTSRGRSYGYTF	TGTGCCAGCACCTCTCGGGGGAGAAGTTATGGCTACACCTTC
TRBV5-6	TRBJ2-3	.	.	CASSLTLPESTDTQYF	TGTGCCAGCAGCTTAACCCTCCCGGAGAGCACAGATACGCAGTATTTT
TRBV19	TRBJ1-2	.	.	CASSIDGASGGYTF	TGTGCCAGTAGTATAGATGGAGCCTCCGGCGGCTACACCTTC
TRBV16	TRBJ2-4	.	.	CASSRQLGDIQYF	TGTGCCAGCAGCCGACAACTGGGAGACATTCAGTACTTC
TRBV7-2	TRBJ1-1	.	.	CASSYLNTEAFF	TGTGCCAGCAGCTATCTTAACACTGAAGCTTTCTTT
TRBV9	TRBJ2-1	.	TRBD2	CASSPWEAGGPNNEQFF	TGTGCCAGCAGCCCCTGGGAAGCGGGGGGGCCCAATAATGAGCAGTTCTTC
TRBV2	TRBJ2-7	.	.	CASSRTVDEQYF	TGTGCCAGCAGTAGGACAGTCGACGAGCAGTACTTC